This T cell receptor beta chain was found in a study of blood T cells in healthy people across ages. A second about 7 to 12 cycle PCR used barcoded and J-beta primers. TCRdb processed the 5' RACE reads anew with MiXCR; each CDR3 protein has one entry. The data show hundreds of thousands of distinct CDR3 sequences, 40% to 45% seen once. CDR1 and CDR2 (germline): SGHAT, FQNNGV. The V gene end was trimmed by 5 bases and the J gene end by 3 bases; junction bases not matched to a gene: 9. CDR3 length: 15 residues. This sequence originates from a man older than 75 in good health. The source material was blood. J is TRBJ2-7 and V is TRBV11-2; 8 positions match TRBD2. CDR3 nucleotides: TGTGCCAGCAGCCCCGCCAGCGGGAGTGTCTACGAGCAGTACTTC. This codes for CASSPASGSVYEQYF.